This TCR beta chain appears in the sequencing data of a study of cytomegalovirus exposure and HLA in healthy donors. Findings and limits, study-wide: Several of the most significant clusters were apparently associated with common viral pathogens in a later analysis. By a later analysis, the bulk of CMV-associated TCR beta chains appeared HLA-restricted.

As concerns this clone: As yet, its antigen is unknown.

PCR employed 60 Vbeta and 13 Jbeta primers. Profiling relied on immunoSEQ multiplex PCR, and the TCRdb table lists in-frame clones only, not all of them. The table has over 150,000 clones, 80% seen once. This CDR3 has 14 residues. Germline values: CDR1 SEHNR, CDR2 FQNEAQ (reference sequence). The junction had 5 bases not matched to a gene; V was cut back by 5 bases and J by 2 bases. The specimen sequenced was PBMCs. This receptor was taken from a man aged 25-45 years in good health and CMV-seropositive. The V gene is TRBV7-9, the J gene TRBJ1-2; 7 bases agree with TRBD1. The CDR3 protein is CASSRDRPNYGYTF. CDR3 DNA sequence: TGTGCCAGCAGCCGGGACAGACCAAACTATGGCTACACCTTC.